The source of this T cell receptor beta chain is a study of a mutant IDH1 vaccine in newly diagnosed glioma. Sequenced by immunoSEQ multiplex PCR; TCRdb stores in-frame clones only, minus some. In the table there are 55,000 or so clones, about 91% of which are singletons. Noted time point: week 11, during vaccination. In every dose of vaccine, 300 ug of mutant IDH1 20-mer peptide was given alongside topical imiquimod. About this clone itself: As yet, its antigen is unknown.

CDR3 length: 15 residues. V gave up 3 bases and J gave up 4 bases, with 13 bases separating them. Per germline, CDR1 SGDLS and CDR2 YYNGEE. The sequence was collected from a man aged 50 to 59 with glioma. V and J are TRBV9 and TRBJ2-2; either TRBD1 or TRBD2 may fit D (5 bases each). Specimen: PBMCs, collected from a glioma patient whose treatment included an IDH1 peptide vaccine. CDR3 in DNA: TGTGCCAGCAGCGAGGGGAGTGGATTCACCGGGGAGCTGTTTTTT. Protein sequence: CASSEGSGFTGELFF.